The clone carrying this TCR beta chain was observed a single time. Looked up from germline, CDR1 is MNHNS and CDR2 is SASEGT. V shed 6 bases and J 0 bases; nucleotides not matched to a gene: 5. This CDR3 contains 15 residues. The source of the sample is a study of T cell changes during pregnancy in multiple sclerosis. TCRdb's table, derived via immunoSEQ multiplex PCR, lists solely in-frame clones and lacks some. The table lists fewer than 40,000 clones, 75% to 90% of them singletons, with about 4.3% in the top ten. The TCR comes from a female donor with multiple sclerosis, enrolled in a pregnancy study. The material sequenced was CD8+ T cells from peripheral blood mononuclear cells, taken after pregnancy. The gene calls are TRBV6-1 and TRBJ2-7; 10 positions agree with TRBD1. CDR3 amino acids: CASSQGQGSSYEQYF. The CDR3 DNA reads TGTGCCAGCAGCCAGGGACAGGGGAGCTCCTACGAGCAGTACTTC.